A selection of T cell receptor beta chains follows, all from one sample in a study of regulatory T cells in long-lasting Graves disease. TCRdb passed the multiplex PCR reads through MiXCR, listing each CDR3 protein once. The sample yields roughly 350,000 distinct CDR3 sequences, roughly 17% seen once. These data are also associated with another study on T cells in Graves' hyperthyroidism and ophthalmopathy.

Sequencing was performed on peripheral blood mononuclear cells (PBMCs), taken at new diagnosis, from a patient treated with antithyroid drugs. All receptors come from a young woman with Graves disease. The CDR3 runs from the conserved cysteine through the conserved F or W. The D gene is left open where the match is weak. Clone size, where shown, is once, few, many, or a class for clones that have expanded.

J gene: TRBJ1-1; D gene: TRBD1; V gene: TRBV7-3; clone size: many; CDR3 DNA: TGTGCCAGCAGCACCGGACAGGGAGTTTCGGCTTTCTTT; CDR3 protein: CASSTGQGVSAFF
J gene: TRBJ1-1; D gene: -; V gene: TRBV3-1; clone size: many; CDR3 DNA: TGTGCCAGCAGCCAAAAGAACACTGAAGCTTTCTTT; CDR3 protein: CASSQKNTEAFF
J gene: TRBJ2-3; D gene: -; V gene: TRBV6-2/TRBV6-3; clone size: few; CDR3 DNA: TGTGCCAGCAGTTACGGGGGTCGGGACACAGATACGCAGTATTTT; CDR3 protein: CASSYGGRDTDTQYF
J gene: TRBJ2-7; D gene: -; V gene: TRBV27; clone size: many; CDR3 DNA: TGTGCCAGCAGTTTAATTGCGGTAGCATCCTACGAGCAGTACTTC; CDR3 protein: CASSLIAVASYEQYF
J gene: TRBJ2-7; D gene: -; V gene: TRBV2; clone size: many; CDR3 DNA: TGTGCCAGCAGTGAAGTAGGAACCTCCTACGAGCAGTACTTC; CDR3 protein: CASSEVGTSYEQYF
J gene: TRBJ2-1; D gene: TRBD2; V gene: TRBV24-1; clone size: many; CDR3 DNA: TGTGCCACCAGTGATTTAGCTAGCGGGCGCAATGAGCAGTTCTTC; CDR3 protein: CATSDLASGRNEQFF
J gene: TRBJ2-2; D gene: TRBD1; V gene: TRBV7-3; clone size: -; CDR3 DNA: TGTGCCAGCAGCCCACGGACAGGGGGCGCGTACACCGGGGAGCTGTTTTTT; CDR3 protein: CASSPRTGGAYTGELFF
J gene: TRBJ2-1; D gene: TRBD2; V gene: TRBV2; clone size: many; CDR3 DNA: TGTGCCAGCATCAGGACTAGCGGGAGCAATGAGCAGTTCTTC; CDR3 protein: CASIRTSGSNEQFF
J gene: TRBJ2-7; D gene: TRBD1; V gene: TRBV20-1; clone size: few; CDR3 DNA: TGCAGTGCGCTTAGACAGGGAAGCTCCTACGAGCAGTACTTC; CDR3 protein: CSALRQGSSYEQYF
J gene: TRBJ2-1; D gene: TRBD2; V gene: TRBV11-2; clone size: -; CDR3 DNA: TGTGCCAGCAGCTTAGTGACTAGCACCTACAATGAGCAGTTCTTC; CDR3 protein: CASSLVTSTYNEQFF
J gene: TRBJ1-2; D gene: TRBD1; V gene: TRBV27; clone size: many; CDR3 DNA: TGTGCCAGCAGTTTAAGGGGGCACTCTAACTATGGCTACACCTTC; CDR3 protein: CASSLRGHSNYGYTF
J gene: TRBJ1-5; D gene: TRBD1; V gene: TRBV4-1; clone size: many; CDR3 DNA: TGCGCCAGCAGCCTAGACGCAGGGGGCGCAAATCAGCCCCAGCATTTT; CDR3 protein: CASSLDAGGANQPQHF
J gene: TRBJ1-1; D gene: -; V gene: TRBV3-1; clone size: -; CDR3 DNA: TGTGCCAGCAGCCGAGCGAGGCACACTGAAGCTTTCTTT; CDR3 protein: CASSRARHTEAFF
J gene: TRBJ1-2; D gene: -; V gene: TRBV12-3/TRBV12-4; clone size: -; CDR3 DNA: TGTGCCAGCAGGCAAAACAGACATGACTACACCTTC; CDR3 protein: CASRQNRHDYTF
J gene: TRBJ2-7; D gene: TRBD2; V gene: TRBV7-3; clone size: many; CDR3 DNA: TGTGCCAGCAGCCCGGGGACTAGCGGGGATCCGTACGAGCAGTACTTC; CDR3 protein: CASSPGTSGDPYEQYF
J gene: TRBJ2-3; D gene: TRBD2; V gene: TRBV9; clone size: -; CDR3 DNA: TGTGCCAGCAGCGTAGCTGCGGGGGGGACTAGCACAGATACGCAGTATTTT; CDR3 protein: CASSVAAGGTSTDTQYF
J gene: TRBJ1-1; D gene: TRBD1; V gene: TRBV13; clone size: many; CDR3 DNA: TGTGCCAGCAGCTTTCAAGGCAGGGGGAGGACTGAAGCTTTCTTT; CDR3 protein: CASSFQGRGRTEAFF
J gene: TRBJ2-5; D gene: -; V gene: TRBV5-1; clone size: few; CDR3 DNA: TGCGCCAGCAGCTTGGCTGTAGCGGAGACCCAGTACTTC; CDR3 protein: CASSLAVAETQYF
J gene: TRBJ2-1; D gene: -; V gene: TRBV12-3/TRBV12-4; clone size: many; CDR3 DNA: TGTGCCAGCAGTTTGTTACCCGTTAGCAGGGGTGAGCAGTTCTTC; CDR3 protein: CASSLLPVSRGEQFF
J gene: TRBJ2-1; D gene: TRBD2; V gene: TRBV12-3/TRBV12-4; clone size: -; CDR3 DNA: TGTGCCAGCAGAGGAATAGCGGGAGACGAGCAGTTCTTC; CDR3 protein: CASRGIAGDEQFF
J gene: TRBJ1-6; D gene: -; V gene: TRBV20-1; clone size: few; CDR3 DNA: TGCAGTGCTAGGGAGACAGCCAATTCACCCCTCCACTTT; CDR3 protein: CSARETANSPLHF
J gene: TRBJ2-1; D gene: TRBD1; V gene: TRBV9; clone size: -; CDR3 DNA: TGTGCCAGCAGCGTCGCCCCGACAGGGCTCTACAATGAGCAGTTCTTC; CDR3 protein: CASSVAPTGLYNEQFF
J gene: TRBJ2-2; D gene: -; V gene: TRBV19; clone size: many; CDR3 DNA: TGTGCCAGTAGTAACAGGACCGGGGAGCTGTTTTTT; CDR3 protein: CASSNRTGELFF
J gene: TRBJ2-7; D gene: TRBD2; V gene: TRBV6-1; clone size: many; CDR3 DNA: TGTGCCAGCAGTGGACTAGCGGGTGCCTACGAGCAGTACTTC; CDR3 protein: CASSGLAGAYEQYF
J gene: TRBJ2-3; D gene: -; V gene: TRBV5-1; clone size: many; CDR3 DNA: TGCGCCAGCAGCTTGGGTCACGGCACAGATACGCAGTATTTT; CDR3 protein: CASSLGHGTDTQYF
J gene: TRBJ2-5; D gene: TRBD2; V gene: TRBV6-9; clone size: many; CDR3 DNA: TGTGCCAGCAGTTACACTGGGACTAGCGGGCGTTATGAGACCCAGTACTTC; CDR3 protein: CASSYTGTSGRYETQYF
J gene: TRBJ2-1; D gene: -; V gene: TRBV2; clone size: many; CDR3 DNA: TGTGCCAGCAGTGAAGCGGCAGGCCTCGGGAATGAGCAGTTCTTC; CDR3 protein: CASSEAAGLGNEQFF
J gene: TRBJ2-3; D gene: TRBD2; V gene: TRBV20-1; clone size: many; CDR3 DNA: TGCAGTGCTAGAGGACTAGCGGGAGCAGATACGCAGTATTTT; CDR3 protein: CSARGLAGADTQYF
J gene: TRBJ2-7; D gene: -; V gene: TRBV6-2/TRBV6-3; clone size: many; CDR3 DNA: TGTGCCAGCAGTTTACAGGTTAGCTCCTACGAGCAGTACTTC; CDR3 protein: CASSLQVSSYEQYF
J gene: TRBJ1-4; D gene: TRBD1; V gene: TRBV6-2/TRBV6-3; clone size: -; CDR3 DNA: TGTGCCAGCAGCAAGACAGGGGCAGATGAAAAACTGTTTTTT; CDR3 protein: CASSKTGADEKLFF
J gene: TRBJ2-3; D gene: -; V gene: TRBV6-5; clone size: many; CDR3 DNA: TGTGCCAGCAGTTACGGCGGAACAGATACGCAGTATTTT; CDR3 protein: CASSYGGTDTQYF
J gene: TRBJ2-4; D gene: TRBD1; V gene: TRBV7-2; clone size: few; CDR3 DNA: TGTGCCAGCAGCTTAAACAGGGGGCGAGCCATTCAGTACTTC; CDR3 protein: CASSLNRGRAIQYF
J gene: TRBJ2-5; D gene: TRBD2; V gene: TRBV5-4; clone size: few; CDR3 DNA: TGTGCCAGCAGCTTGGAGACTAGCCAGTTGAGGACCCAGTACTTC; CDR3 protein: CASSLETSQLRTQYF
J gene: TRBJ1-2; D gene: TRBD1; V gene: TRBV30; clone size: many; CDR3 DNA: TGTGCCTGGAGTGTACTCATCGGGACAGGGGACGACTATGGCTACACCTTC; CDR3 protein: CAWSVLIGTGDDYGYTF
J gene: TRBJ2-1; D gene: -; V gene: TRBV18; clone size: -; CDR3 DNA: TGTGCCAGCTCACCAGAGAGTGAGCAGTTCTTC; CDR3 protein: CASSPESEQFF
J gene: TRBJ2-5; D gene: TRBD2; V gene: TRBV5-1; clone size: many; CDR3 DNA: TGCGCCAGCAGCTTTAACGGGGGGAGAGAGACCCAGTACTTC; CDR3 protein: CASSFNGGRETQYF
J gene: TRBJ2-7; D gene: TRBD2; V gene: TRBV20-1; clone size: many; CDR3 DNA: TGCAGTGCCTCCCCCGGCGGGAGCCCGGCTCGGGAGCAGTACTTC; CDR3 protein: CSASPGGSPAREQYF
J gene: TRBJ2-1; D gene: -; V gene: TRBV2; clone size: many; CDR3 DNA: TGTGCCAGCAGTTATGAAGGGGGGTCGGATGAGCAGTTCTTC; CDR3 protein: CASSYEGGSDEQFF
J gene: TRBJ1-2; D gene: TRBD1; V gene: TRBV3-1; clone size: -; CDR3 DNA: TGTGCCAGCAGCGCCCCCGGGACAGGGAACTATGGCTACACCTTC; CDR3 protein: CASSAPGTGNYGYTF
J gene: TRBJ2-2; D gene: -; V gene: TRBV27; clone size: -; CDR3 DNA: TGTGCCAGCAGTCTGGGTGGGGTGGGGGAGCTGTTTTTT; CDR3 protein: CASSLGGVGELFF
J gene: TRBJ1-2; D gene: TRBD1; V gene: TRBV24-1; clone size: few; CDR3 DNA: TGTGCCACCAGTGCTAACGACAGGGGGCGAGGCTATGGCTACACCTTC; CDR3 protein: CATSANDRGRGYGYTF
J gene: TRBJ2-1; D gene: -; V gene: TRBV6-9; clone size: few; CDR3 DNA: TGTGCCAGCAGTTCAGCAGAACGACCGGGATACAATGAGCAGTTCTTC; CDR3 protein: CASSSAERPGYNEQFF
J gene: TRBJ1-5; D gene: -; V gene: TRBV10-3; clone size: few; CDR3 DNA: TGTGCCATCATCTTGGACAGTAATCCCAATCAGCCCCAGCATTTT; CDR3 protein: CAIILDSNPNQPQHF
J gene: TRBJ1-5; D gene: -; V gene: TRBV4-2; clone size: -; CDR3 DNA: TGTGCCAGCAGCCAAGTTGTTCAGGGAATGTTTCAGCCCCAGCATTTT; CDR3 protein: CASSQVVQGMFQPQHF
J gene: TRBJ2-3; D gene: -; V gene: TRBV7-3; clone size: many; CDR3 DNA: TGTGCCAGCAGCTTAAACGCCGGGCCCACAGATACGCAGTATTTT; CDR3 protein: CASSLNAGPTDTQYF
J gene: TRBJ2-1; D gene: TRBD2; V gene: TRBV5-1; clone size: -; CDR3 DNA: TGCGCCAGCAGGGGACTAGCGGGTCCCACTTCCTACAATGAGCAGTTCTTC; CDR3 protein: CASRGLAGPTSYNEQFF
J gene: TRBJ1-4; D gene: -; V gene: TRBV2; clone size: few; CDR3 DNA: TGTGCCAGCAACCTTGACAGACCCCTCGGAAAACTGTTTTTT; CDR3 protein: CASNLDRPLGKLFF
J gene: TRBJ2-1; D gene: TRBD2; V gene: TRBV20-1; clone size: many; CDR3 DNA: TGCAGTGCTAGGGACCTAGCGGGAGGGCCCAATGAGCAGTTCTTC; CDR3 protein: CSARDLAGGPNEQFF